This entry lists 15 T cell receptor beta chains sequenced from one sample in a study of shared clonotypes between healthy human individuals. Assay: immunoSEQ multiplex PCR; the TCRdb copy retains only in-frame clones and omits some. The sample carries 2 million to 2.5 million clones, about 92% recorded once. Sequencing was done on a sample of naive CD4+ T cells from PBMCs. Subset described: CD45RA+ positively selected. The source is a man younger than 30 in good health. Some clones in this sample may be carry-over from other donors' samples.

The J gene is TRBJ2-6, the V gene TRBV6-5; D is perhaps TRBD1 (5 bases). Germline V CDR1 and CDR2: MNHEY, SVGAGI. The CDR3 sequence is 15 residues long. The V end was cut by 6 bases, the J end by 0 bases, with 9 bases between. The CDR3 is CASSRTFSGANVLTF. The CDR3 DNA reads as TGTGCCAGCAGCCGGACATTCTCTGGGGCCAACGTCCTGACTTTC.

This clone was observed a single time. This chain links TRBV7-2 with TRBJ1-3; D ambiguous. The CDR3 consists of 15 residues. CDR1 and CDR2 from the germline V gene are SGHTA and FQGNSA. Trimming left V 5 bases short and J 4 bases short, with 15 bases between. The CDR3 region is CASSLTPALGNTIYF. The CDR3 nucleotides are TGTGCCAGCAGCCTTACCCCCGCTCTCGGAAACACCATATATTTT.

V usage is TRBV5-4 and J usage is TRBJ2-5; D may be TRBD1 or TRBD2 (7 bases each). CDR1 is SGHNT, CDR2 YYREEE, per germline (reference sequence). Trimming removed 6 bases at V and 4 bases at J, with 16 bases between. The CDR3 totals 14 residues. The CDR3, as DNA: TGTGCCAGCACCCAGGGGGGGGGACGAGAGACCCAGTACTTC. Translating gives CASTQGGGRETQYF.

This chain links TRBV6-1 with TRBJ2-1, with 7 positions matching TRBD2. Germline CDR1 reads MNHNS; CDR2 reads SASEGT. The V segment lost 2 bases and the J segment 6 bases; nucleotides outside the gene matches: 7. This CDR3 has 15 residues. CDR3 sequence: CASSESAGEGNEQFF. The CDR3 DNA reads as TGTGCCAGCAGTGAATCGGCGGGAGAGGGCAATGAGCAGTTCTTC.

The chain has TRBV9 and TRBJ2-3; unclear D gene. Trimming shortened V by 3 bases and J by 4 bases, and 21 bases separated the two germline ends. Germline V gene lookup returns CDR1 SGDLS and CDR2 YYNGEE. This CDR3 has 17 residues. The CDR3 bases are TGTGCCAGCAGCGCCCGGGTGGGATCCCTGTCCCCAGATACGCAGTATTTT. Protein sequence: CASSARVGSLSPDTQYF.

The chain joins TRBV9 to TRBJ1-5; unclear D gene. This CDR3 spans 15 amino acids. The germline gives CDR1 SGDLS, CDR2 YYNGEE. The V gene lost 4 bases and the J gene lost 0 bases, with 11 bases spanning the gap. CDR3 nucleotides: TGTGCCAGCAGCAAGCTGGGTAATAGCAATCAGCCCCAGCATTTT. Its translation: CASSKLGNSNQPQHF.

The rearrangement uses TRBV5-1 and TRBJ2-1, with 12 bases lining up with TRBD2. The CDR3 has 15 residues. The germline CDR1 and CDR2 sequences are SGHRS and YFSETQ. J lost 5 bases, V lost 2 bases, and 2 bases had no gene match. CDR3 nucleotide sequence: TGCGCCAGCAGCTTCCCTAGCGGGAGGGACAATGAGCAGTTCTTC. Protein product: CASSFPSGRDNEQFF.

The rearrangement joins TRBV2 to TRBJ2-7, with D possibly TRBD2 on 6 matching bases. Trimming took off 4 bases at V and 0 bases at J, with 22 bases between the two ends. The CDR3 is 18 amino acids. Germline V gives CDR1 SNHLY, CDR2 FYNNEI. The chain's CDR3 is CASSVSGVLGGSSYEQYF. The CDR3 nucleotides are TGTGCCAGCAGTGTGTCGGGGGTACTTGGAGGGAGCTCCTACGAGCAGTACTTC.

This chain joins TRBV5-6 and TRBJ2-1; either TRBD1 or TRBD2 may fit D (6 bases each). The V gene lost 3 bases and the J gene lost 8 bases, with 18 bases spanning the gap. Germline CDR1 and CDR2: SGHDT and YYEEEE. The CDR3 is 15 amino acids. The chain's CDR3 is CASSWGRTVYDEQFF. CDR3 in DNA: TGTGCCAGCAGCTGGGGGAGGACAGTCTATGATGAGCAGTTCTTC.

The genes are TRBV4-2 and TRBJ1-5; tentative D call: TRBD1 (5 bases). Looked up from germline, CDR1 is LGHNA and CDR2 is YNFKEQ. This CDR3 contains 19 residues. V lost 1 base, J lost 0 bases, and 19 bases lay in between. The CDR3 spells CASSQVFSPTGYSNQPQHF. CDR3 coding DNA: TGTGCCAGCAGCCAAGTTTTTTCCCCAACAGGATATAGCAATCAGCCCCAGCATTTT.

With regard to this clone: Other DNA sequences within the sample encode an identical CDR3. The chain is built from TRBV9 and TRBJ1-1; D is perhaps TRBD1 (5 bases). V shed 0 bases and J shed 4 bases, with 13 bases lying between them. Germline V gives CDR1 SGDLS, CDR2 YYNGEE. The CDR3 length is 15 residues. The CDR3 spells CASSVAGGVGTEAFF. The CDR3 DNA reads TGTGCCAGCAGCGTAGCGGGGGGGGTCGGCACTGAAGCTTTCTTT.

This rearrangement joins TRBV28 to TRBJ2-5; 7 positions match TRBD1. In germline, CDR1 is MDHEN, CDR2 SYDVKM. V was clipped by 7 bases and J by 5 bases; unmatched bases: 7. The CDR3 is 13 amino acids. CDR3 sequence (DNA): TGTGCCAGCACTCTGAGGGGGCTGGAGACCCAGTACTTC. It codes for CASTLRGLETQYF.

The V gene is TRBV9, the J gene TRBJ1-4; D possibly corresponds to TRBD1 (6 bases). V lost 3 bases to trimming and J lost 8 bases, with 17 bases between them. CDR3 length: 15 amino acids. In germline, CDR1 is SGDLS, CDR2 YYNGEE. CDR3 residues: CASSAATGALEKLFF. Written as DNA, the CDR3 is TGTGCCAGCAGCGCGGCGACAGGAGCCCTCGAAAAACTGTTTTTT.

The rearrangement joins TRBV11-2 to TRBJ2-3; maybe TRBD2 (6 bases). Germline V gene sequence: CDR1 SGHAT, CDR2 FQNNGV. V lost 4 bases and J 2 bases, leaving 16 bases between the germline ends. The CDR3 length is 16 residues. The CDR3 is CASSSYSGPPTDTQYF. The CDR3 coding sequence is TGTGCCAGCAGCTCGTATAGCGGTCCCCCCACAGATACGCAGTATTTT. The full variable domain, rest sourced from reference TRBV11-2 and TRBJ2-3, is EAGVAQSPRYKIIEKRQSVAFWCNPISGHATLYWYQQILGQGPKLLIQFQNNGVVDDSQLPKDRFSAERLKGVDSTLKIQPAKLEDSAVYLCASSSYSGPPTDTQYFGPGTRLTVL.

The chain is built from TRBV28 and TRBJ2-4; tentative D call: TRBD1 (6 bases). V was clipped by 7 bases and J by 7 bases, with 17 bases between them. The CDR3 has 14 residues. Looked up from germline, CDR1 is MDHEN and CDR2 is SYDVKM. The DNA of the CDR3 is TGTGCCAGCACCTTATTTACAGGGACGAACATTCAGTACTTC. Translated: CASTLFTGTNIQYF.